Presented here are 3 T cell receptor beta chains from one specimen sequenced in a study of T cell repertoires in cytomegalovirus infection. Antigens of these TCRs are unknown. MiXCR, run by TCRdb on the reads, gives a single entry per CDR3 protein. This table has 750,000 to 900,000 distinct CDR3 sequences, under 35% appearing once. The sequencing here drew on cultured CD8+ T cells from PBMCs, taken from culture after CMV antigen stimulation. Receptors originate from a human donor in good health (CMV status not recorded). Some clones in this sample may be carry-over from other donors' samples.

This clonotype was recorded a few times. The rearrangement joins TRBV6-6 to TRBJ1-3; tentatively, D is TRBD1 (6 bases). This CDR3 has 16 residues. The V gene lost 4 bases and the J gene lost 0 bases, with 13 bases spanning the gap. Germline loops: CDR1 MNHNY, CDR2 SVGAGI (reference sequence). The CDR3 sequence is CASSFTDRSSGNTIYF. The DNA for the CDR3 is TGTGCCAGCAGTTTTACCGACAGGAGCTCTGGAAACACCATATATTTT.

This clonotype occurred a few times. V usage is TRBV19 and J usage is TRBJ1-5; D gene uncertain. Germline values: CDR1 LNHDA, CDR2 SQIVND (reference sequence). The CDR3 is 15 residues long. The V gene lost 7 bases and the J gene lost 1 base, with 14 bases spanning the gap. CDR3 coding DNA: TGTGCCAGTACCCCGTTGGGTTTAAGCAATCAGCCCCAGCATTTT. Protein product: CASTPLGLSNQPQHF.

Only a few counts were recorded for this clonotype. The CDR3 protein is CASRWTGGRVETQYF. CDR3 nucleotide sequence: TGTGCCAGCAGATGGACAGGGGGCAGAGTAGAGACCCAGTACTTC. The rearrangement links TRBV5-6 to TRBJ2-5; 11 positions agree with TRBD1. J was trimmed by 4 bases and V by 5 bases; bases with no gene match: 7. The CDR3 extends over 15 amino acids. The germline gives CDR1 SGHDT, CDR2 YYEEEE.